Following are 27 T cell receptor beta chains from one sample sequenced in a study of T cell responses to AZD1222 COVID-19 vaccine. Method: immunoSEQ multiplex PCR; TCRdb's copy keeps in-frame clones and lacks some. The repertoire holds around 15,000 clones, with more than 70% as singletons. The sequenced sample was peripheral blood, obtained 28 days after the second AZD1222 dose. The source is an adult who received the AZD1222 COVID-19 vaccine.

The DNA for the CDR3 is TGTGCCTGGAGCGGTCGCGGCATTCAGTACTTC. Its protein is CAWSGRGIQYF. The chain links TRBV30 to TRBJ2-4, with D unresolved. This CDR3 is 11 amino acids long. The germline V gene has CDR1 GTSNPN and CDR2 SVGIG (reference sequence). Trimming removed 3 bases from V and 9 bases from J, with 9 bases in between.

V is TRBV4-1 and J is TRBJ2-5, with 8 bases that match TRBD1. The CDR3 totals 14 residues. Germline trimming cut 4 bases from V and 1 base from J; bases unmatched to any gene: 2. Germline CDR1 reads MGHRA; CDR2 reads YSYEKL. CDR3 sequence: CASSRGQGQETQYF. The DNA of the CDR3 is TGCGCCAGCAGCCGCGGACAGGGCCAAGAGACCCAGTACTTC.

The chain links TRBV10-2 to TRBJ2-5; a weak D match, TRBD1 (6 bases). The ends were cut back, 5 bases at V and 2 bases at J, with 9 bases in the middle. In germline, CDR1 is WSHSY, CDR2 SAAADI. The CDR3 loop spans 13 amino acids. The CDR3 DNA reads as TGCGCCAGCAGTTACGACAGGCAAGAGACCCAGTACTTC. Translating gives CASSYDRQETQYF.

The CDR3 bases are TGTGCCAGCAGCCGGACGGTGGGTTGGCTGTTTTTT. Its translation is CASSRTVGWLFF. The V call is TRBV12-3 or TRBV12-4, the J call TRBJ1-4; D is unresolved. This CDR3 region has 12 residues. Trimming removed 6 bases from V and 14 bases from J, with 16 bases in between.

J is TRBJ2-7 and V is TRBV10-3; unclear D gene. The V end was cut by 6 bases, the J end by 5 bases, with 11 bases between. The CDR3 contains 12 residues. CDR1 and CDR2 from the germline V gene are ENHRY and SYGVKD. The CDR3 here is CAIRTVSDEQYF. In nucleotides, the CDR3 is TGTGCCATCAGGACGGTGTCGGACGAGCAGTACTTC.

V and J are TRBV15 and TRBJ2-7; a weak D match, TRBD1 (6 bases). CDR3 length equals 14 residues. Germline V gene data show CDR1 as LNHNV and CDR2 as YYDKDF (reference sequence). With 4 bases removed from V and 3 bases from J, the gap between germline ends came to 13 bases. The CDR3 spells CATSKAGEYYEQYF. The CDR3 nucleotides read TGTGCCACCAGCAAAGCAGGGGAGTACTACGAGCAGTACTTC. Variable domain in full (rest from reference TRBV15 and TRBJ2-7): DAMVIQNPRYQVTQFGKPVTLSCSQTLNHNVMYWYQQKSSQAPKLLFHYYDKDFNNEADTPDNFQSRRPNTSFCFLDIRSPGLGDTAMYLCATSKAGEYYEQYFGPGTRLTVT.

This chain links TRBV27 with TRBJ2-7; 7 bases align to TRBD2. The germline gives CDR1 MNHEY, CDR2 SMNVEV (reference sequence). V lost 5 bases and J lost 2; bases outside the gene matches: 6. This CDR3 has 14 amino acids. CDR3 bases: TGTGCCAGCAGTCCCGGGACTACCCCCTACGAGCAGTACTTC. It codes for CASSPGTTPYEQYF.

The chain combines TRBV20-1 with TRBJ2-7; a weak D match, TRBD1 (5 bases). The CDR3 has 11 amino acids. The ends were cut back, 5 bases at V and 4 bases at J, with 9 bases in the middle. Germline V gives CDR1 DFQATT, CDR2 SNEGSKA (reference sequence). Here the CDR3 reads CSALDRYEQYF. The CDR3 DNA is TGCAGTGCTCTCGACAGATACGAGCAGTACTTC.

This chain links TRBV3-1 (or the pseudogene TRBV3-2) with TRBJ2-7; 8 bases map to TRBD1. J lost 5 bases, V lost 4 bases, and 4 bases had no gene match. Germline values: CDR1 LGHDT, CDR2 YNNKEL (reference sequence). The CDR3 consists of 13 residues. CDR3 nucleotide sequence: TGTGCCAGCAGCCTTCGGACAGGGAACGAGCAGTACTTC. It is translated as CASSLRTGNEQYF.

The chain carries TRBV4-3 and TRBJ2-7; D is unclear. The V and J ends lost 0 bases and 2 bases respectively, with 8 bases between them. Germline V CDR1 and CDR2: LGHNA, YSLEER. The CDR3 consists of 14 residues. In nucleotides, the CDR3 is TGCGCCAGCAGCCAAGATCTCGGAGCCTACGAGCAGTACTTC. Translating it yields CASSQDLGAYEQYF.

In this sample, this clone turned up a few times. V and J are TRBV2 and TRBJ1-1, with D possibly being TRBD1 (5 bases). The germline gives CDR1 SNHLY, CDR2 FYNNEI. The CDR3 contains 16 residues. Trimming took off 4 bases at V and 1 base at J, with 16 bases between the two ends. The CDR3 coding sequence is TGTGCCAGCAGTGTACCTCGGGACGACTCGAACACTGAAGCTTTCTTT. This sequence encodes CASSVPRDDSNTEAFF.

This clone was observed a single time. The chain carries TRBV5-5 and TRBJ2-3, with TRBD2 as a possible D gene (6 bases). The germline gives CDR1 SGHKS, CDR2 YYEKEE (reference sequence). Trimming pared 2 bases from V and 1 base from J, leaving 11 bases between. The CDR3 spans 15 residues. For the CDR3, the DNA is TGTGCCAGCAGCTTCGAAGGCGGGGGCACAGATACGCAGTATTTT. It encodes CASSFEGGGTDTQYF.

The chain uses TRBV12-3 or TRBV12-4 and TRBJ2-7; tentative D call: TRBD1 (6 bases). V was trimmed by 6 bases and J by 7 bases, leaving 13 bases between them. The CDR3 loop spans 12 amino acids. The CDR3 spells CASSRTGLEQYF. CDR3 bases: TGTGCCAGCAGCCGAACAGGGCTGGAGCAGTACTTC.

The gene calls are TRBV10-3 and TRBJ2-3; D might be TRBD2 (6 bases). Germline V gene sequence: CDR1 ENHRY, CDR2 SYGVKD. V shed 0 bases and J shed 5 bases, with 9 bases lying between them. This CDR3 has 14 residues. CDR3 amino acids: CAISESGTLDTQYF. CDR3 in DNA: TGTGCCATCAGTGAGTCCGGGACTCTAGATACGCAGTATTTT.

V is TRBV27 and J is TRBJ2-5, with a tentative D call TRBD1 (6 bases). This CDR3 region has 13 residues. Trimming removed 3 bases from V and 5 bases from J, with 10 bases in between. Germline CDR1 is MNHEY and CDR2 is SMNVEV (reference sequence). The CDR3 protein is CASSFLGAETQYF. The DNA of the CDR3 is TGTGCCAGCAGTTTTTTGGGGGCCGAGACCCAGTACTTC.

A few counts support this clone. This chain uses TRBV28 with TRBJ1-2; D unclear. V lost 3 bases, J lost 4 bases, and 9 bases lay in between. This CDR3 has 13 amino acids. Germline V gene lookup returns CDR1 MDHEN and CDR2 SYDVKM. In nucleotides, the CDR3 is TGTGCCAGCAGTTTGAGCGGATCCTATGGCTACACCTTC. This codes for CASSLSGSYGYTF.

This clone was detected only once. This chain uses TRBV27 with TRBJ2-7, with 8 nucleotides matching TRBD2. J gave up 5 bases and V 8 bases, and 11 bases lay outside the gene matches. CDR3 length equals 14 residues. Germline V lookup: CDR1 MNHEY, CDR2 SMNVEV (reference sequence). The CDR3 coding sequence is TGTGCCAGCGCGCGGGGGGCCCTCTTAGACGAGCAGTACTTC. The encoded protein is CASARGALLDEQYF.

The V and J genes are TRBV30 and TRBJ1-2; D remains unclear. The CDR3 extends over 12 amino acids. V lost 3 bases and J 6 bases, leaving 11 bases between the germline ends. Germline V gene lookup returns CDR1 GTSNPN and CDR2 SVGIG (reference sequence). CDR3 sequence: CAWSRLRDGYTF. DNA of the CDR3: TGTGCCTGGAGCCGATTAAGGGATGGCTACACCTTC.

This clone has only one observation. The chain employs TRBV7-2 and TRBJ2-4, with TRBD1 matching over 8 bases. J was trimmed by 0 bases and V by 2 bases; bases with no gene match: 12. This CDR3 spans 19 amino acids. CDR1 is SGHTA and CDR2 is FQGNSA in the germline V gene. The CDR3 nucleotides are TGTGCCAGCAGCTTAAAATCCGGGACAGGTGCACTAGCCAAAAACATTCAGTACTTC. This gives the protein CASSLKSGTGALAKNIQYF. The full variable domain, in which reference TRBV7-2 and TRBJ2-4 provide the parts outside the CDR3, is GAGVSQSPSNKVTEKGKDVELRCDPISGHTALYWYRQSLGQGLEFLIYFQGNSAPDKSGLPSDRFSAERTGGSVSTLTIQRTQQEDSAVYLCASSLKSGTGALAKNIQYFGAGTRLSVL.

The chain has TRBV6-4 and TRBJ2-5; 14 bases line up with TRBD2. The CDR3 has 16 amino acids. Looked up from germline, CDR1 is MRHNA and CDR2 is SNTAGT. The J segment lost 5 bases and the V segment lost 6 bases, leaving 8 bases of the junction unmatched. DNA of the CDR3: TGTGCCAGCAGACCGACTAGCGGGGGGGCGGTTGAGACCCAGTACTTC. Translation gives CASRPTSGGAVETQYF.

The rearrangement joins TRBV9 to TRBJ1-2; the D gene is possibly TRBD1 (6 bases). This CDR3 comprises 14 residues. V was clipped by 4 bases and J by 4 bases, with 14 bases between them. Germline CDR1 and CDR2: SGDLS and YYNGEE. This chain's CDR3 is CASSPETGTYGYTF. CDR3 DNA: TGTGCCAGCAGCCCCGAGACAGGTACCTATGGCTACACCTTC.

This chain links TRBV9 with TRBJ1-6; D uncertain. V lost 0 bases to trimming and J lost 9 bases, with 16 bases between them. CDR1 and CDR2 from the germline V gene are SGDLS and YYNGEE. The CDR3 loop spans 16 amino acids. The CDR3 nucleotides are TGTGCCAGCAGCGTAGAAGAGGGCGGCGGGGTTTCACCCCTCCACTTT. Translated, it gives CASSVEEGGGVSPLHF. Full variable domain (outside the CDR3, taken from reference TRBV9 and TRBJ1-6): DSGVTQTPKHLITATGQRVTLRCSPRSGDLSVYWYQQSLDQGLQFLIQYYNGEERAKGNILERFSAQQFPDLHSELNLSSLELGDSALYFCASSVEEGGGVSPLHFGNGTRLTVT.

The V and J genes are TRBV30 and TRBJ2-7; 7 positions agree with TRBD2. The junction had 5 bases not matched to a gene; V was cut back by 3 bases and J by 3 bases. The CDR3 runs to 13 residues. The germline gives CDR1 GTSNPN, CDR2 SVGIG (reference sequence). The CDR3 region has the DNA TGTGCCTGGAGGCGGGGGAGGAACTACGAGCAGTACTTC. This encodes CAWRRGRNYEQYF.

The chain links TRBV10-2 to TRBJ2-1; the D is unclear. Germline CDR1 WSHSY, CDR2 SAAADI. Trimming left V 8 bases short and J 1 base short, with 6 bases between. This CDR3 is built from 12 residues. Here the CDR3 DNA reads TGCGCCAGCGGGGTTTCCTACAATGAGCAGTTCTTC. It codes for CASGVSYNEQFF.

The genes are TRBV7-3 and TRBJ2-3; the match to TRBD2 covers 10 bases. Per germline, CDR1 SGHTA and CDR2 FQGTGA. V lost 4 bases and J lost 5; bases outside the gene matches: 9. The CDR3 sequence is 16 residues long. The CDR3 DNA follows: TGTGCCAGCAGCTCAAGCGGGGGGGCCGGTGAAGATACGCAGTATTTT. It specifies CASSSSGGAGEDTQYF.

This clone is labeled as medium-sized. The CDR3 region is CASMFGQLEAFF. In DNA form, the CDR3 reads TGTGCCAGCATGTTCGGACAGCTTGAAGCTTTCTTT. The J gene is TRBJ1-1, the V gene TRBV6-5; possibly TRBD1 for D (6 bases). V gave up 7 bases and J gave up 7 bases, with 13 bases separating them. The CDR3 extends over 12 amino acids. Germline loops: CDR1 MNHEY, CDR2 SVGAGI.

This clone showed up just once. CDR3 in DNA: TGTGCCAGCAGTTTGTGGGGAGGGCAGCCCCAGCATTTT. Translation: CASSLWGGQPQHF. The chain couples TRBV27 to TRBJ1-5; D remains ambiguous. The V end lost 3 bases, the J end lost 7 bases, and 10 bases lay between the germline ends. CDR3 size: 13 residues. Germline CDR1 MNHEY, CDR2 SMNVEV (reference sequence).